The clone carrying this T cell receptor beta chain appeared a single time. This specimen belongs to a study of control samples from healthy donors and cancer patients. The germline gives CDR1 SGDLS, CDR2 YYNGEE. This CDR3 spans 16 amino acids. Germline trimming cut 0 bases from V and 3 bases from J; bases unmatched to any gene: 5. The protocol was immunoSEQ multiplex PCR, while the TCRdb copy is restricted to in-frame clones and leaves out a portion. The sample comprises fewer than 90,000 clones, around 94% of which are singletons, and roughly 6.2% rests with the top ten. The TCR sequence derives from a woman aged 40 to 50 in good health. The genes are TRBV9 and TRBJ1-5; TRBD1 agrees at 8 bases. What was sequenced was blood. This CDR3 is CASSVVRTGTNQPQHF. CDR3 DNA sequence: TGTGCCAGCAGCGTAGTGAGGACAGGGACCAATCAGCCCCAGCATTTT.